This T cell receptor beta chain appears in the sequencing data of a study of T cells in tumors and immune-related adverse events. TCRdb keeps only in-frame clones here, not all; method: immunoSEQ multiplex PCR. The table has roughly 24,000 clones, about nine tenths seen once. Germline assignment: CDR1 SGHRS and CDR2 YFSETQ. CDR3 length equals 14 residues. The germline V and J ends were trimmed by 2 bases and 2 bases, with 9 bases remaining between them. The chain uses TRBV5-1 and TRBJ2-3; TRBD1 might be the D (5 bases). Source: lymph node tissue, taken from a patient treated with anti-PD-1 therapy. The receptor was derived from a female donor with metastatic renal cell carcinoma. DNA for the CDR3: TGCGCCAGCAGCTTAGGGGATTCCACAGATACGCAGTATTTT. Encoded protein: CASSLGDSTDTQYF.